This TCR beta chain was documented in a study of blood T cell repertoires in COVID-19. Clones were read by immunoSEQ multiplex PCR, and TCRdb kept only the in-frame ones, dropping some. The sample records approximately 270,000 clones, 75% to 90% being singletons. The V gene's germline CDR1 is SEHNR and CDR2 FQNEAQ (reference sequence). This CDR3 is 15 amino acids long. J lost 5 bases, V lost 0 bases, and 3 bases had no gene match. Grouping used clinical history reported by participants in a survey and questionnaire. Sequencing used PBMCs or T cells enriched from blood (not recorded which). V gene TRBV7-9 combines with J gene TRBJ2-3, with 9 positions matching TRBD2. This TCR derives from a woman aged 45-65 years who had recovered from COVID-19. The CDR3 protein is CASSLASGSRDTQYF. CDR3 bases: TGTGCCAGCAGCTTAGCTAGCGGGAGCCGAGATACGCAGTATTTT.